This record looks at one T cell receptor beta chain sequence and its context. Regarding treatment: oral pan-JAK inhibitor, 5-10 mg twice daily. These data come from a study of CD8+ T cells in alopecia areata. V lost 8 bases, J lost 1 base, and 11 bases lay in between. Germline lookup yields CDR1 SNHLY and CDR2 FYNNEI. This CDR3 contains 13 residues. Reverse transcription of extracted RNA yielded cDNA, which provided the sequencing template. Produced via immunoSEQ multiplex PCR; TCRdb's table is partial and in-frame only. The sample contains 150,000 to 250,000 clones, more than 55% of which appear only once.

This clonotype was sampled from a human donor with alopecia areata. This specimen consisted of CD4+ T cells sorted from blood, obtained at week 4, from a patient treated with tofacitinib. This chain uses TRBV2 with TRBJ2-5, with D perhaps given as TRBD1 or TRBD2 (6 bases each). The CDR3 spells CASEPGAQETQYF. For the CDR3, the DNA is TGTGCCAGCGAGCCGGGGGCCCAAGAGACCCAGTACTTC.